These T cell receptor beta chains were read from a single sample in a study of cytomegalovirus exposure and HLA in healthy donors. Method: immunoSEQ multiplex PCR; TCRdb's copy keeps in-frame clones and lacks some. The table has 150,000 to 200,000 clones, approximately 85% seen once; the top ten hold under 1%. Sequences were obtained from PBMCs. These receptors were obtained from a girl aged 2 to 10 in good health and CMV-seropositive. The CDR3 runs from the conserved cysteine through the conserved F or W. D genes are given only for firm matches. Rows may omit the clone size; those that give it use once, few, many or a size class.

>TRBJ2-7|-|TRBV4-1|-
TGCGCCAGCAGCCAAGACGGATGGGGCCACTACGAGCAGTACTTC
CASSQDGWGHYEQYF
>TRBJ1-1|few|TRBV5-3|TRBD1
TGTGCCAGAAGCTTGGGGCCGGGACAGGGGGTCCGGCACACTGAAGCTTTCTTT
CARSLGPGQGVRHTEAFF
>TRBJ1-5|-|TRBV6-8|-
TGTGCCAGCAGTTACTCGATAGGGGACTTCAATCAGCCCCAGCATTTT
CASSYSIGDFNQPQHF
>TRBJ2-3|once|TRBV7-9|TRBD1
TGTGCCAGCAGCTTGGGGACAGGGGGGAGCACAGATACGCAGTATTTT
CASSLGTGGSTDTQYF
>TRBJ2-2|-|TRBV7-6|-
TGTGCCAGCAGCTTAAAGCCGAACGAGGGCACCGGGGAGCTGTTTTTT
CASSLKPNEGTGELFF
>TRBJ2-3|-|TRBV30|TRBD2
TGTGCCTGGACCCCTAAGGATCCTCTAGCGGGAGGATTTTCGGATACGCAGTATTTT
CAWTPKDPLAGGFSDTQYF
>TRBJ1-1|-|TRBV23-1|-
TGCGCCAGCAGTCAACCAAGGAGAACTGAAGCTTTCTTT
CASSQPRRTEAFF
>TRBJ2-1|-|TRBV7-9|TRBD2
TGTGCCAGCACCATCAGCGGGGGCTCCTACAATGAGCAGTTCTTC
CASTISGGSYNEQFF
>TRBJ2-7|few|TRBV6-5|-
TGTGCCAGCAGTTACGCGTACGAGCAGTACTTC
CASSYAYEQYF
>TRBJ2-1|once|TRBV11-2|TRBD1
TGTGCCAGCAGCTTCTCGGTGGGACAGGGGAAGGACAATGAGCAGTTCTTC
CASSFSVGQGKDNEQFF
>TRBJ2-2|-|TRBV30|TRBD2
TGTGCCTGGAAGGGAGGGCGACAGAACACCGGGGAGCTGTTTTTT
CAWKGGRQNTGELFF
>TRBJ2-5|-|TRBV28|TRBD2
TGTGCCAGCAGTCCGCACAGACTAGCGGGGCTCCAAGAGACCCAGTACTTC
CASSPHRLAGLQETQYF
>TRBJ2-5|-|TRBV30|-
TGTGCCTGGTCCAGTTACCAAGAGACCCAGTACTTC
CAWSSYQETQYF
>TRBJ2-3|-|TRBV6-5|-
TGTGCCAGCAGTTCCAGGGGAGATACGCAGTATTTT
CASSSRGDTQYF
>TRBJ1-4|-|TRBV27|-
TGTGCCAGCAGTTCTCGTACACCCTCGATGAATGAAAAACTGTTTTTT
CASSSRTPSMNEKLFF
>TRBJ1-1|-|TRBV9|-
TGTGCCAGCAGCGCCCGGAGGGATAACACTGAAGCTTTCTTT
CASSARRDNTEAFF
>TRBJ1-2|-|TRBV6-1|-
TGTGCCAGCCCCCGGCAAAACCTAGATGGCTACACCTTC
CASPRQNLDGYTF
>TRBJ2-1|-|TRBV6-1|TRBD2
TGTGCCAGCAGTGAGTTTAGTAGCGGGAGTAGGGATGAGCAGTTCTTC
CASSEFSSGSRDEQFF
>TRBJ2-7|-|TRBV5-6|-
TGTGCCAGCAGCCCGGGGAGGCAGGCCTACGAGCAGTACTTC
CASSPGRQAYEQYF
>TRBJ2-3|-|TRBV9|TRBD1
TGTGCCAGCAGCGTAGGACAGGGGTCAGATACGCAGTATTTT
CASSVGQGSDTQYF
>TRBJ2-3|-|TRBV7-9|-
TGTGCCAGCAGCTTAGGCCGGGTAACAGATACGCAGTATTTT
CASSLGRVTDTQYF
>TRBJ1-2|-|TRBV19|TRBD1
TGTGCCAGTAGTCCCAGGGGGCAGATACACTATGGCTACACCTTC
CASSPRGQIHYGYTF
>TRBJ2-4|-|TRBV7-8|-
TGTGCCAGCAGCTTAAGTGGACAGCGCCATCCCGACATTCAGTACTTC
CASSLSGQRHPDIQYF
>TRBJ1-1|-|TRBV7-9|-
TGTGCCAGCAGCTTACTTGGGGGCGGCGGCACTGAAGCTTTCTTT
CASSLLGGGGTEAFF
>TRBJ1-2|-|TRBV6-1|-
TGTGCCAGCAGTGGGGGGGTGGAGGGCTACACCTTC
CASSGGVEGYTF
>TRBJ2-7|-|TRBV4-1|TRBD2
TGCGCCAGCAGCCAAGGGGCGGGAGAGGGGTACGAGCAGTACTTC
CASSQGAGEGYEQYF
>TRBJ1-1|-|TRBV19|TRBD1
TGTGCCAGTAGTGCCCCCGGACAGGGAGGGGGCACTGAAGCTTTCTTT
CASSAPGQGGGTEAFF
>TRBJ1-2|-|TRBV30|-
TGTGCCTGGAGCCTCACAGGGAACTATGGCTACACCTTC
CAWSLTGNYGYTF
>TRBJ1-5|-|TRBV30|-
TGTGCCTGGAGTTTTTTGAGGAGTCATCAGCCCCAGCATTTT
CAWSFLRSHQPQHF
>TRBJ1-2|-|TRBV5-4|-
TGTGCCAGCAGCCCAGGGAAGGCGGCTCCTTATGGCTACACCTTC
CASSPGKAAPYGYTF
>TRBJ2-2|-|TRBV5-5|TRBD2
TGTGCCAGCAGCTTGGCCCTAGCGGGAGCCAACACCGGGGAGCTGTTTTTT
CASSLALAGANTGELFF
>TRBJ2-1|-|TRBV5-1|-
TGCGCCAGCAGCTTGATGGCAGCGAGCACATACAATGAGCAGTTCTTC
CASSLMAASTYNEQFF
>TRBJ2-3|-|TRBV12-5|-
TGTGCTAGTGGTTTGGTACGAGGGCTAACCACAGATACGCAGTATTTT
CASGLVRGLTTDTQYF
>TRBJ1-1|-|TRBV20-1|-
TGCAGTGCTGGACTCGACACTGAAGCTTTCTTT
CSAGLDTEAFF
>TRBJ1-2|-|TRBV29-1|-
TGCAGCGTTGCAGGGGATGGCTACACCTTC
CSVAGDGYTF
>TRBJ2-7|-|TRBV21-1|-
TGTGCCAGCAGGCCCTCCCCCGGGACAGGATGTCCCGAGCAGTACTTC
CASRPSPGTGCPEQYF
>TRBJ2-7|-|TRBV11-2|-
TGTGCCAGCAGCCCCAGCGTTGGGTTATCATACGAGCAGTACTTC
CASSPSVGLSYEQYF
>TRBJ2-3|-|TRBV2|-
TGTGCCAGCAGTGATGCGTCACTCTCCACAGATACGCAGTATTTT
CASSDASLSTDTQYF
>TRBJ2-4|-|TRBV27|-
TGTGCCAGCATCAGTTCTGGAAACATTCAGTACTTC
CASISSGNIQYF
>TRBJ2-1|-|TRBV30|-
TGTGCCTGGAGTCCGACGGCGGGAATCTACAATGAGCAGTTCTTC
CAWSPTAGIYNEQFF
>TRBJ2-7|-|TRBV7-8|-
TGTGCCAGCAGCCTAAAGCACTCGATGTACGAGCAGTACTTC
CASSLKHSMYEQYF
>TRBJ1-5|-|TRBV2|TRBD1
TGTGCCAGCAGTTGGTCTGACAGGGCTAGCAATCAGCCCCAGCATTTT
CASSWSDRASNQPQHF
>TRBJ2-1|few|TRBV9|-
TGTGCCAGCAGCGTAGAGCCCCAGGAGGGTGAGCAGTTCTTC
CASSVEPQEGEQFF
>TRBJ2-3|-|TRBV7-9|-
TGTGCCAGCAGCCCACGCCAAGAACAGCTCACAGATACGCAGTATTTT
CASSPRQEQLTDTQYF
>TRBJ1-4|-|TRBV5-1|TRBD1
TGCGCCAGCCCGACCGGGACAGCTAATGAAAAACTGTTTTTT
CASPTGTANEKLFF
>TRBJ2-1|-|TRBV10-1|TRBD2
TGCGCCAGCAGTGAGGGACTAGAGTCCTACAATGAGCAGTTCTTC
CASSEGLESYNEQFF
>TRBJ2-7|-|TRBV4-1|-
TGCGCCAGCAGCCCGAGGGGGGGAAACGAGCAGTACTTC
CASSPRGGNEQYF
>TRBJ2-5|-|TRBV7-2|TRBD2
TGTGCCAGCAGCCCCGCGCGGGGGGAGACCCAGTACTTC
CASSPARGETQYF
>TRBJ2-3|-|TRBV30|-
TGTGCCTCCACAAGCGTAGATACGCAGTATTTT
CASTSVDTQYF
>TRBJ1-2|-|TRBV30|-
TGTGCCTGGAGTGCTGCGACAGGCTCCCCTTATGGCTACACCTTC
CAWSAATGSPYGYTF
>TRBJ2-3|-|TRBV7-9|-
TGTGCCAGCAGCTTAGGTCCGTCTACGCAGTATTTT
CASSLGPSTQYF
>TRBJ1-2|-|TRBV5-1|-
TGCGCCAGCAGCTTGGTTGGCTTACCCAACTATGGCTACACCTTC
CASSLVGLPNYGYTF
>TRBJ2-5|-|TRBV4-1|TRBD1
TGCGCCAGCAGCCTCACAGGGGACGAGACCCAGTACTTC
CASSLTGDETQYF
>TRBJ1-5|-|TRBV6-5|TRBD1
TGTGCCAGCAGTTACTCGAGACAGGGTCCCAATCAGCCCCAGCATTTT
CASSYSRQGPNQPQHF